Each of the 25 T cell receptor beta chains below was sequenced from the same sample in a study of response to subunit inactivated influenza vaccine. TCRdb re-analysed the RT-PCR reads in MiXCR, keeping a single row per CDR3 protein. The sample lists around 530,000 distinct CDR3 sequences, about 15% occurring once. The input for sequencing was CD4+ T cells sorted from PBMCs, taken around 25 months after vaccination. The receptors originated from a man between 45 and 75 years old who received an inactivated influenza vaccine.

This clonotype was counted between two and nine times. This sequence joins TRBV20-1 and TRBJ2-1; D tentatively reads TRBD1 or TRBD2 (5 bases each). Trimming shortened V by 8 bases and J by 8 bases, and 13 bases separated the two germline ends. Germline assignment: CDR1 DFQATT and CDR2 SNEGSKA (reference sequence). CDR3 length: 11 residues. CDR3 in DNA: TGCAGTACTCCGGGACCCTATGAGCAGTTCTTC. Translation gives CSTPGPYEQFF.

This clonotype was recorded many times. This chain joins TRBV18 and TRBJ2-3, with 9 positions matching TRBD2. The length of the CDR3 is 15 residues. With V trimmed by 4 bases and J by 2 bases, 4 bases remained unmatched. Germline-derived CDR1 and CDR2 are KGHSH and LQKENI. CDR3 bases: TGTGCCAGCTCACTAGCGGGGGCCCTCACAGATACGCAGTATTTT. It is translated as CASSLAGALTDTQYF.

The chain has TRBV6-1 and TRBJ1-2; 8 nucleotides line up with TRBD1. Germline assignment: CDR1 MNHNS and CDR2 SASEGT. V was clipped by 6 bases and J by 7 bases; unmatched bases: 13. This CDR3 region has 15 residues. As DNA, the CDR3 is TGTGCCAGCAGGGAGCCCGGACAGGGACCATCTGGCTACACCTTC. It translates to CASREPGQGPSGYTF.

The V and J genes are TRBV7-3 and TRBJ2-2; D is possibly TRBD2 (5 bases). The CDR3 totals 14 residues. From germline, CDR1 is SGHTA and CDR2 FQGTGA. The ends were cut back, 6 bases at V and 4 bases at J, with 12 bases in the middle. CDR3 residues: CASSSISGTGELFF. The CDR3 DNA follows: TGTGCCAGCAGTTCCATAAGCGGCACCGGGGAGCTGTTTTTT.

The J gene is TRBJ2-1, the V gene TRBV5-5; no definite D call. The CDR3 spans 14 residues. V dropped 4 bases and J dropped 7 bases, with 15 bases sitting between them. Germline V lookup: CDR1 SGHKS, CDR2 YYEKEE (reference sequence). CDR3: CASSPHGVSNEQFF. CDR3 DNA sequence: TGTGCCAGCAGCCCTCATGGTGTGTCGAATGAGCAGTTCTTC.

The genes are TRBV11-2 and TRBJ2-7; TRBD1 might be the D (5 bases). Germline V gives CDR1 SGHAT, CDR2 FQNNGV. Trimming cost V 1 base and J 1 base, with 14 bases left between them. The CDR3 runs 16 residues. CDR3 protein: CASSLAPKGPSYEQYF. The DNA of the CDR3 is TGTGCCAGCAGCTTAGCCCCTAAGGGGCCTTCCTACGAGCAGTACTTC.

The genes are TRBV12-3 or TRBV12-4 and TRBJ2-5; TRBD2 is a possible D gene (5 bases). This CDR3 spans 13 amino acids. Trimming stripped 6 bases from V and 2 bases from J, with 10 bases between. The CDR3 DNA is TGTGCCAGCAGAGTGACGGGGCAAGAGACCCAGTACTTC. Protein sequence: CASRVTGQETQYF.

This clonotype occurred a few times. This rearrangement joins TRBV6-2 or TRBV6-3 to TRBJ2-7; D may be TRBD1 (5 bases). The CDR3 consists of 13 residues. Germline V CDR1 and CDR2: MNHEY, SVGEGT. Trimming shortened V by 2 bases and J by 3 bases, and 8 bases separated the two germline ends. CDR3 amino acids: CASSYDSYYEQYF. Written as DNA, the CDR3 is TGTGCCAGCAGTTACGACAGCTACTACGAGCAGTACTTC.

This clonotype came up a few times. V is TRBV29-1 and J is TRBJ1-1, with D hard to call. CDR1 is SQVTM and CDR2 is ANQGSEA in the germline V gene. V was pared by 4 bases and J by 1 base, with 10 bases between. The CDR3 totals 13 residues. The CDR3 is CSVGVSENTEAFF. The CDR3 DNA is TGCAGCGTTGGTGTCAGCGAGAACACTGAAGCTTTCTTT.

This chain connects TRBV10-3 to TRBJ2-7, with 7 bases lining up with TRBD2. V was pared by 6 bases and J by 1 base, with 3 bases of the junction left unmatched. The CDR3 contains 13 residues. Germline values: CDR1 ENHRY, CDR2 SYGVKD. The CDR3 nucleotides are TGTGCCATCAGGGGGGGGATTTCCTACGAGCAGTACTTC. It specifies CAIRGGISYEQYF.

In this sample, this clonotype turned up a few times. The CDR3, as DNA: TGCGCCAGCAGTGAGGCCTACGGGACTAGCATCTACGAGCAGTACTTC. Translated, it gives CASSEAYGTSIYEQYF. This chain joins TRBV10-1 and TRBJ2-7, with 9 bases that match TRBD2. The germline V gene has CDR1 WNHNN and CDR2 SYGVQD (reference sequence). J lost 3 bases, V lost 2 bases, and 8 bases had no gene match. The CDR3 extends over 16 amino acids.

This clonotype was detected many times. This chain links TRBV20-1 with TRBJ2-2; tentative D call: TRBD2 (6 bases). This CDR3 comprises 16 residues. Germline CDR1 DFQATT, CDR2 SNEGSKA (reference sequence). Trimming pared 1 base from V and 4 bases from J, leaving 16 bases between. CDR3 in amino acids: CSARGVGSGITGELFF. CDR3 nucleotide sequence: TGCAGTGCTAGAGGGGTGGGTAGCGGAATCACCGGGGAGCTGTTTTTT.

Many counts were recorded for this clonotype. The chain employs TRBV7-9 and TRBJ1-1; 7 bases line up with TRBD1. With V trimmed by 5 bases and J by 0 bases, 0 bases remained unmatched. Looked up from germline, CDR1 is SEHNR and CDR2 is FQNEAQ (reference sequence). The CDR3 runs 13 residues. The DNA of the CDR3 is TGTGCCAGCAGCGGACAGGTGAACACTGAAGCTTTCTTT. Protein: CASSGQVNTEAFF.

This clonotype was seen more than once but under ten times. This chain uses TRBV29-1 with TRBJ1-3; D remains ambiguous. Germline values: CDR1 SQVTM, CDR2 ANQGSEA. The V gene lost 5 bases and the J gene lost 3 bases, with 8 bases spanning the gap. The CDR3 runs 12 residues. This CDR3 is CSVRDGGNTIYF. Written as DNA, the CDR3 is TGCAGCGTTCGAGATGGTGGAAACACCATATATTTT.

In its sample, this clonotype was seen a few times. The CDR3 coding sequence is TGTGCCAGCACCTTGGGTGCAGTAAATTCACCCCTCCACTTT. Translation gives CASTLGAVNSPLHF. J is TRBJ1-6 and V is TRBV2; D uncertain. Germline V CDR1 and CDR2: SNHLY, FYNNEI. There are 14 residues in the CDR3. Trimming took off 7 bases at V and 7 bases at J, with 14 bases between the two ends.

The chain uses TRBV6-2 or TRBV6-3 and TRBJ2-3; 9 positions match TRBD2. Per the germline V gene, CDR1 is MNHEY and CDR2 is SVGEGT. V shed 6 bases and J 5 bases; nucleotides not matched to a gene: 12. The CDR3 extends over 16 amino acids. CDR3 sequence: CASRTRREGRGDTQYF. The CDR3 bases are TGTGCCAGCAGGACGAGGCGGGAGGGCCGGGGAGATACGCAGTATTTT.

This clonotype was counted a few times. This rearrangement joins TRBV7-6 to TRBJ1-4; 8 bases line up with TRBD1. The CDR3 sequence is 15 residues long. The trim removed 5 bases at V and 6 bases at J, leaving 8 bases unmatched. In germline, CDR1 is SGHVS, CDR2 FNYEAQ. CDR3 DNA: TGTGCCAGCAGCGCCGGACAGGGCGGTGATGAAAAACTGTTTTTT. The encoded protein is CASSAGQGGDEKLFF. Complete variable domain (other parts from reference TRBV7-6 and TRBJ1-4): GAGVSQSPRYKVTKRGQDVALRCDPISGHVSLYWYRQALGQGPEFLTYFNYEAQQDKSGLPNDRFSAERPEGSISTLTIQRTEQRDSAMYRCASSAGQGGDEKLFFGSGTQLSVL.

This chain joins TRBV7-9 and TRBJ2-7, with a tentative D call TRBD2 (6 bases). The CDR3 has 16 amino acids. Germline V lookup: CDR1 SEHNR, CDR2 FQNEAQ (reference sequence). V lost 6 bases, J lost 4 bases, and 22 bases lay in between. CDR3 amino acids: CASSSRGSRLNYEQYF. As DNA, the CDR3 is TGTGCCAGCAGTAGTCGGGGGAGTCGGCTAAATTACGAGCAGTACTTC.

The chain combines TRBV5-1 with TRBJ2-5, with 7 bases identical to TRBD2. This CDR3 is built from 14 residues. With 4 bases clipped from V and 5 bases from J, the junction kept 8 bases outside the gene matches. Germline values: CDR1 SGHRS, CDR2 YFSETQ. CDR3 sequence: CASSILTSQETQYF. CDR3 bases: TGCGCCAGCAGCATACTGACTAGCCAGGAGACCCAGTACTTC.

The V call is TRBV3-1, the J call TRBJ2-7, with no clear D. In germline, CDR1 is LGHDT, CDR2 YNNKEL (reference sequence). The V gene lost 0 bases and the J gene lost 0 bases, with 15 bases spanning the gap. The CDR3 covers 17 residues. The CDR3 sequence is CASSQDVGPTFSYEQYF. The CDR3 nucleotides read TGTGCCAGCAGCCAAGATGTAGGCCCCACCTTCTCCTACGAGCAGTACTTC.

This clonotype was counted many times. The rearrangement uses TRBV7-2 and TRBJ2-7; possibly TRBD1 for D (6 bases). The CDR3 is 14 residues long. V was pared by 7 bases and J by 3 bases, with 16 bases between. Germline V gives CDR1 SGHTA, CDR2 FQGNSA. CDR3 DNA sequence: TGTGCCAGCAAGATGGACAGACTGAGCTACGAGCAGTACTTC. Translated, it gives CASKMDRLSYEQYF.

This clonotype occurred a few times. V and J are TRBV7-2 and TRBJ1-1; D remains unclear. There are 14 residues in the CDR3. The V and J ends lost 5 bases and 4 bases respectively, with 14 bases between them. Germline V gene lookup returns CDR1 SGHTA and CDR2 FQGNSA. The CDR3 region has the DNA TGTGCCAGCAGCGGCGGATGGTCAAGCACTGAAGCTTTCTTT. Encoded protein: CASSGGWSSTEAFF.

The gene calls are TRBV6-2 or TRBV6-3 and TRBJ2-3; D not certain. The CDR3 covers 13 residues. V was cut by 6 bases and J by 3 bases, with 10 bases left in between. Germline loops: CDR1 MNHEY, CDR2 SVGEGT. CDR3 sequence reads: CASSRQNTDTQYF. DNA for the CDR3: TGTGCCAGCAGCCGTCAAAATACAGATACGCAGTATTTT.

This clonotype was observed a few times. This chain links TRBV14 with TRBJ2-1; 8 bases agree with TRBD1. This CDR3 spans 15 amino acids. Unmatched junction bases numbered 8, after V lost 4 bases and J lost 6 bases. CDR1 and CDR2 from the germline V gene are SGHDN and FVKESK. CDR3 DNA: TGTGCCAGCAGCCGGACAGGGATGATCAGCAATGAGCAGTTCTTC. Its translation: CASSRTGMISNEQFF.

This clonotype was detected a few times. This rearrangement joins TRBV20-1 to TRBJ2-3; TRBD2 matches 16 bases. Germline CDR1 is DFQATT and CDR2 is SNEGSKA (reference sequence). Germline trimming cut 4 bases from V and 7 bases from J; bases unmatched to any gene: 5. The CDR3 consists of 15 residues. In DNA form, the CDR3 reads TGCAGTGCTACCGGGACTAGCGGGAGGGCCCATACGCAGTATTTT. Translated: CSATGTSGRAHTQYF.